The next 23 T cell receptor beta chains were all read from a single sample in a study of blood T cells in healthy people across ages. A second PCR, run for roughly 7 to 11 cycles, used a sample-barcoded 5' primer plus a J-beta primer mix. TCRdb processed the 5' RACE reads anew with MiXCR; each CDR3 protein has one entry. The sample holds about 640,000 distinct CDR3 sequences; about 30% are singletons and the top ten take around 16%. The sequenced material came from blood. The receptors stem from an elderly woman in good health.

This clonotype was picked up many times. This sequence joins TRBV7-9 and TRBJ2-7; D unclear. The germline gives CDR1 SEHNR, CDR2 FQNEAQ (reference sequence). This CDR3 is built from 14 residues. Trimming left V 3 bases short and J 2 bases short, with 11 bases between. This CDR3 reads CASSFGPEAYEQYF. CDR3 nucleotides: TGTGCCAGCAGCTTTGGCCCCGAGGCCTACGAGCAGTACTTC.

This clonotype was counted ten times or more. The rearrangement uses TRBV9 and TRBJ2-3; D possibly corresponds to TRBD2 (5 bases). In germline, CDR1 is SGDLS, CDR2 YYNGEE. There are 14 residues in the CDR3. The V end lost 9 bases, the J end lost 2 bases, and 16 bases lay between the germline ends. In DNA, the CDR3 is TGTGCCACGGCCCGGGATAGCTACACAGATACGCAGTATTTT. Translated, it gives CATARDSYTDTQYF.

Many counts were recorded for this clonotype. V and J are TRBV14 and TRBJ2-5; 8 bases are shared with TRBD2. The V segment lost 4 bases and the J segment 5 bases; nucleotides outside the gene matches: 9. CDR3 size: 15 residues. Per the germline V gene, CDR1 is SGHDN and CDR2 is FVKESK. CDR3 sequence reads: CASSLISGGGETQYF. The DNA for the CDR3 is TGTGCCAGCAGCCTCATAAGCGGGGGAGGGGAGACCCAGTACTTC.

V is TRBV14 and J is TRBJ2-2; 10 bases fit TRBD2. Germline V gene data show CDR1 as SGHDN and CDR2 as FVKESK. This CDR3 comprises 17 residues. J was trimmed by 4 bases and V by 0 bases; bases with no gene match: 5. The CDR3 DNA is TGTGCCAGCAGCCAAGATCTAGCGGGGGAACTCACCGGGGAGCTGTTTTTT. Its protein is CASSQDLAGELTGELFF.

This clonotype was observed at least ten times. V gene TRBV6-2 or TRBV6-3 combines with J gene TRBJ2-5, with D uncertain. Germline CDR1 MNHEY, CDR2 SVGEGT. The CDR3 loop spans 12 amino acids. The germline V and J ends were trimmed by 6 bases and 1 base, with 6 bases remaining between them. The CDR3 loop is CASSNPQETQYF. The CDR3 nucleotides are TGTGCCAGCAGCAACCCCCAAGAGACCCAGTACTTC.

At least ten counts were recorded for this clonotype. Here the CDR3 reads CASSPDSRRETQYF. The CDR3 DNA is TGTGCCAGCAGCCCCGATAGCCGGCGGGAGACCCAGTACTTC. The V gene is TRBV28, the J gene TRBJ2-5; D is unclear. The CDR3 sequence is 14 residues long. V was trimmed by 6 bases and J by 5 bases, leaving 16 bases between them. Germline lookup yields CDR1 MDHEN and CDR2 SYDVKM.

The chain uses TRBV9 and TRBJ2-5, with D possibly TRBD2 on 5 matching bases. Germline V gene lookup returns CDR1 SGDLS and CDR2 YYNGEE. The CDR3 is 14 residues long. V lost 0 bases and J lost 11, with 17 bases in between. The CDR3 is CASSVAGVPWEQYF. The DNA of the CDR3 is TGTGCCAGCAGCGTAGCCGGGGTCCCTTGGGAGCAGTACTTC.

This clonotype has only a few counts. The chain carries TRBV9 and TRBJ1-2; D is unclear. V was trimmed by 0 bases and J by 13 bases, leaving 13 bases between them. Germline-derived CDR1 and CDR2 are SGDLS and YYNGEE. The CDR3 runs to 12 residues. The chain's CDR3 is CASSVELRLPTF. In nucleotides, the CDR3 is TGTGCCAGCAGCGTAGAATTAAGGCTCCCCACCTTC.

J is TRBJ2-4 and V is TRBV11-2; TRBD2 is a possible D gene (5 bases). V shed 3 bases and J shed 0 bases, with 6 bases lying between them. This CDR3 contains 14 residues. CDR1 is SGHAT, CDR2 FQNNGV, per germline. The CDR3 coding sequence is TGTGCCAGCAGCTTTGAGGGAGCCAAAAACATTCAGTACTTC. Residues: CASSFEGAKNIQYF.

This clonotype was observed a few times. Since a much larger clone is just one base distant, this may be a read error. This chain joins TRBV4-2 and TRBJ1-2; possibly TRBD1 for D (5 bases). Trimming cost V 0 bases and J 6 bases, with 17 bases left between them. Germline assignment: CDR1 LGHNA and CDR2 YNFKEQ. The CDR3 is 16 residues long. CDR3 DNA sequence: TGTGCCAGCAGCCAAGACCGTCAAACGGGACGTGATGGCTACACCTTC. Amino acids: CASSQDRQTGRDGYTF.

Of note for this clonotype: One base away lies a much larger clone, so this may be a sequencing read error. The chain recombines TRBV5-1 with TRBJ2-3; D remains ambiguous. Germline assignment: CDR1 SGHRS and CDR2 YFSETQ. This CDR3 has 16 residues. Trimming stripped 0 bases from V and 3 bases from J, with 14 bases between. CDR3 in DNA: TGCGCCAGCAGCTTGGGTGGTCCCACTCTTACAGATACGCAGTATTTT. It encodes CASSLGGPTLTDTQYF.

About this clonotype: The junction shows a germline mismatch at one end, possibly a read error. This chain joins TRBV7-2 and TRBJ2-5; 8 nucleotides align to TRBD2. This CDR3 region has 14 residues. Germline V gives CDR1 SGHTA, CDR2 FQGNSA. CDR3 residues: CASSPWTSRETRYF. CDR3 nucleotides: TGTGCCAGCAGCCCTTGGACTAGCCGAGAGACCCGGTACTTC.

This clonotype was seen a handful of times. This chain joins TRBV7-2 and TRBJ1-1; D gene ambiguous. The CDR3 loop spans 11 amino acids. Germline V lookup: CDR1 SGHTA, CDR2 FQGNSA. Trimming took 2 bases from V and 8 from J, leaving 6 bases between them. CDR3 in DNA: TGTGCCAGCAGCTTAATAGAAGAAGCTTTCTTT. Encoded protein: CASSLIEEAFF.

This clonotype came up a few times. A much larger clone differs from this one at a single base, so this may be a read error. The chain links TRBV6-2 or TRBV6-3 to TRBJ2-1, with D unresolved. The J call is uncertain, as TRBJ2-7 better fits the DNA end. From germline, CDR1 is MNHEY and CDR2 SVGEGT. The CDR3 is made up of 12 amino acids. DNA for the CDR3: TGTGCCAGCAGTTTCACCTACAATGAGCAGTACTTC. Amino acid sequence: CASSFTYNEQYF.

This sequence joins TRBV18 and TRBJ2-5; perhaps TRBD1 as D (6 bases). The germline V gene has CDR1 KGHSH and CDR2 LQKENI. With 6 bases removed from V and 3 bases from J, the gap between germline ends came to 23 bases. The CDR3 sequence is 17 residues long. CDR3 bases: TGTGCCAGCTCCAGGCGCTTCCAGGGGTTATTAGAAGAGACCCAGTACTTC. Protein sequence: CASSRRFQGLLEETQYF.

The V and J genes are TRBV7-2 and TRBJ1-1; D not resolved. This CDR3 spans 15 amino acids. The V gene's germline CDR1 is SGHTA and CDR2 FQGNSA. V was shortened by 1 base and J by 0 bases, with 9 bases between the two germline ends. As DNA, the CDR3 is TGTGCCAGCAGCTTAGGCCGGGGTGTGAACACTGAAGCTTTCTTT. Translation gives CASSLGRGVNTEAFF.

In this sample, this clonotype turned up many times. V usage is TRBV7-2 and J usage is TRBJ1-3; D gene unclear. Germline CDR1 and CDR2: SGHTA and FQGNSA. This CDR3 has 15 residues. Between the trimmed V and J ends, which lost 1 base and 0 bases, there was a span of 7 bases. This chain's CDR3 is CASSLGTLSGNTIYF. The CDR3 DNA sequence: TGTGCCAGCAGCTTAGGTACCCTCTCTGGAAACACCATATATTTT.

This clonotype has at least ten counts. CDR3 sequence (DNA): TGTGCCAGCAGTTTTTCGGGACCGACCCTCTACGAGCAGTACTTC. Translating gives CASSFSGPTLYEQYF. V usage is TRBV12-3 or TRBV12-4 and J usage is TRBJ2-7; either TRBD1 or TRBD2 may fit D (5 bases each). CDR3 length: 15 residues. The ends were cut back, 3 bases at V and 3 bases at J, with 15 bases in the middle.

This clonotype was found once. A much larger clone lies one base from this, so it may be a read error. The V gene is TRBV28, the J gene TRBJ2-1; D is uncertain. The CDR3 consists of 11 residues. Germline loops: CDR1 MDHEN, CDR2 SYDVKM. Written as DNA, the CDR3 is TGTGCCAGCAATTTAAGGAGTGAGCAGTTCTTC. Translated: CASNLRSEQFF.

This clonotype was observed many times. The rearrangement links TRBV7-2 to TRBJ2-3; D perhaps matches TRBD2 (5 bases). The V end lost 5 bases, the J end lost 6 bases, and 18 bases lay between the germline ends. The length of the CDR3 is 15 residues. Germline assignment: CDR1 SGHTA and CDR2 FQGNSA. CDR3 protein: CASSRRSGPSDTQYF. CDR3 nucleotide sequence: TGTGCCAGCAGCCGTCGGAGCGGTCCCTCCGATACGCAGTATTTT.

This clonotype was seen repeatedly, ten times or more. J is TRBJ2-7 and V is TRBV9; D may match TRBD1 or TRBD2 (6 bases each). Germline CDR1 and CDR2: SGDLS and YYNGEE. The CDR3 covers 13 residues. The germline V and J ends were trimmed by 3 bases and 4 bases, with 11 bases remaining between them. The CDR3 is CASSAGALYEQYF. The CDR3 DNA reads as TGTGCCAGCAGCGCGGGGGCGCTTTACGAGCAGTACTTC.

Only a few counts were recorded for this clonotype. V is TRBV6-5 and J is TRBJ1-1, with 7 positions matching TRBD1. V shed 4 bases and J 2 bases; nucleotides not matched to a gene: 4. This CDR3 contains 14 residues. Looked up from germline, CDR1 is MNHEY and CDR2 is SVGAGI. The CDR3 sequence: CASSFTGDNTEAFF. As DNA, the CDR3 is TGTGCCAGCAGTTTCACAGGGGACAACACTGAAGCTTTCTTT.

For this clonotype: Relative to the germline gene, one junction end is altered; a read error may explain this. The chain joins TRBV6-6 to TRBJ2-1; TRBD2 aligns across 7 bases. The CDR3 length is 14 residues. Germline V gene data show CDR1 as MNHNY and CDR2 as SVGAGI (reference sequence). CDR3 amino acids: CASSYLTSDNEQFF. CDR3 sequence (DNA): TGTGCCAGCAGCTACTTAACTAGCGACAATGAGCAGTTCTTC.